This T cell receptor beta chain comes out of a study of regulatory and conventional T cells in RAG deficiency. The sorted regulatory T cells were CD4+, CD25-high and CD127-low, with genomic DNA sequenced. Germline CDR1 reads SGHNT; CDR2 reads YENEEA. Trimming took 2 bases from V and 6 from J, leaving 5 bases between them. The CDR3 is 11 residues long. Produced via immunoSEQ multiplex PCR; TCRdb's table is partial and in-frame only. The sample contains about 19,000 clones, roughly 86% of which appear only once. These data were likewise used in another study, on regulatory T cells. According to that study: The PCR used 52 TRBV and 13 TRBJ primers.

This receptor was identified in a human donor in good health. V and J are TRBV11-3 and TRBJ2-7, with unresolved D. The sample consisted of Tregs sorted from blood. The CDR3 sequence: CASSLSREQYF. The CDR3 nucleotides read TGTGCCAGCAGCTTAAGCCGCGAGCAGTACTTC.